The text below deals with one TCR beta chain. This entry is derived from a study of immune cell composition in non-small cell lung cancer. The CDR3 loop spans 11 amino acids. V lost 6 bases and J 4 bases, leaving 7 bases between the germline ends. Germline assignment: CDR1 DFQATT and CDR2 SNEGSKA (reference sequence). Measured with immunoSEQ multiplex PCR; TCRdb has only the in-frame clones, and not every one. The repertoire has a few thousand clones, about 80% of them found once; the top ten carry over 10%. Source material: lung tumor tissue. The genes are TRBV20-1 and TRBJ2-1; D unclear. This sequence was found in a human donor with non-small cell lung cancer. CDR3 sequence (DNA): TGCAGTGCGTCGGGTTACAATGAGCAGTTCTTC. It is translated as CSASGYNEQFF.